Sequencing of this TCR beta chain was carried out in a study of T cell responses to AZD1222 COVID-19 vaccine. In germline, CDR1 is MNHEY, CDR2 SVGAGI. Trimming removed 6 bases from V and 0 bases from J, with 9 bases in between. This CDR3 spans 14 amino acids. Libraries were prepared by immunoSEQ multiplex PCR; TCRdb keeps only in-frame clonotypes and omits some of them. The data show 110,000 to 150,000 clones, with approximately 90% seen just once and around 3.6% held by the top ten. The source was peripheral blood, collected on day 0 of AZD1222 vaccination. The chain recombines TRBV6-5 with TRBJ1-5; no clear D. This TCR derives from an adult in good health. The CDR3 is CASRINFSNQPQHF. The CDR3 DNA is TGTGCCAGCAGAATTAACTTTAGCAATCAGCCCCAGCATTTT.